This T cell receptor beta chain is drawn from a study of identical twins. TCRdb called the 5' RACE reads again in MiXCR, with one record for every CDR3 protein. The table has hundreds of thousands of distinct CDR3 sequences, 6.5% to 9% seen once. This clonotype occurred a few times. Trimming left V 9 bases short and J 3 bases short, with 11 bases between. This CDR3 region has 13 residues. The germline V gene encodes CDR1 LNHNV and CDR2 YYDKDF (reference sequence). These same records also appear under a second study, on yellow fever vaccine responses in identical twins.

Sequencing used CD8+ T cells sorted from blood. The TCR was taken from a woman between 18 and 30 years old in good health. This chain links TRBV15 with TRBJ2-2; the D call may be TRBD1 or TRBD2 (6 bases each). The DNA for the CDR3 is TGTGCCACGAGGGGGGTTGACACCGGGGAGCTGTTTTTT. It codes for CATRGVDTGELFF.